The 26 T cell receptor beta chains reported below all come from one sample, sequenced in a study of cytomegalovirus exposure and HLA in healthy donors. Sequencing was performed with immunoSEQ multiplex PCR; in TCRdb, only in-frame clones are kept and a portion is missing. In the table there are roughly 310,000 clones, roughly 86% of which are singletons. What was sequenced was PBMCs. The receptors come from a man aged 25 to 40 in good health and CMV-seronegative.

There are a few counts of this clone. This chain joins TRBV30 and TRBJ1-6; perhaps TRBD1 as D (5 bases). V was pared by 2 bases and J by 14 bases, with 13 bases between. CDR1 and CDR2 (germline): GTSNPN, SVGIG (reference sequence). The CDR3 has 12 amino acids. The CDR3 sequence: CAWSPPGYSLHF. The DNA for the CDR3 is TGTGCCTGGAGTCCCCCAGGGTATTCCCTCCACTTT.

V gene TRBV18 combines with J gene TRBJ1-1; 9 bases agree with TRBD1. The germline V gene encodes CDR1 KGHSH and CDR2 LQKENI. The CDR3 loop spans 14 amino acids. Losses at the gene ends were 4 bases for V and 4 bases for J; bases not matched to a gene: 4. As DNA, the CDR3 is TGTGCCAGCTCACGCGGACAGGGGAGCACTGAAGCTTTCTTT. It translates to CASSRGQGSTEAFF.

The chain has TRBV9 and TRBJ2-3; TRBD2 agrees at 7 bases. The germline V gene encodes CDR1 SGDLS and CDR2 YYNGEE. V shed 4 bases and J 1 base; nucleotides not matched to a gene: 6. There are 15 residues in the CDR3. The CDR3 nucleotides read TGTGCCAGCAGCACCTCGGCGGGGGGCACAGATACGCAGTATTTT. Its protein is CASSTSAGGTDTQYF.

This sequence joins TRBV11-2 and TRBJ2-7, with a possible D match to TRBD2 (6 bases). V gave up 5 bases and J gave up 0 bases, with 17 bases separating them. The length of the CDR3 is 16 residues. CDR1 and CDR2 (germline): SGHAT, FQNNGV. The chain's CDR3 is CASSTNRPGDSYEQYF. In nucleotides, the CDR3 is TGTGCCAGCAGCACTAATAGACCGGGGGACTCCTACGAGCAGTACTTC.

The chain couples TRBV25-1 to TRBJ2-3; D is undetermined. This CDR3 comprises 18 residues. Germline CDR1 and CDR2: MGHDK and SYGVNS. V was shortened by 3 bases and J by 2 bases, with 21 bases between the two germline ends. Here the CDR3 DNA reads TGTGCCAGCAGTGACCCTAACGATGAAACCGGAGTCACAGATACGCAGTATTTT. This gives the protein CASSDPNDETGVTDTQYF.

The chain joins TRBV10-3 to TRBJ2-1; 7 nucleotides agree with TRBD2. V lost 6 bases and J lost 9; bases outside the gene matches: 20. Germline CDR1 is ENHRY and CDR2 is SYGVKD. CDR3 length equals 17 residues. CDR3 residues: CAIRPPPGRGGSGEQFF. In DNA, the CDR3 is TGTGCCATCAGACCACCCCCGGGGAGGGGAGGGAGTGGTGAGCAGTTCTTC.

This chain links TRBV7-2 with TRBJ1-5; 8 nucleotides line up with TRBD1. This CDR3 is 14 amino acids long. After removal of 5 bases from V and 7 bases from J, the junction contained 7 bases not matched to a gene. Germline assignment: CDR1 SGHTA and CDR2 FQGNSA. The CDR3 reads CASSPRQGKQPQHF. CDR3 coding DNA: TGTGCCAGCAGCCCCCGACAGGGGAAGCAGCCCCAGCATTTT.

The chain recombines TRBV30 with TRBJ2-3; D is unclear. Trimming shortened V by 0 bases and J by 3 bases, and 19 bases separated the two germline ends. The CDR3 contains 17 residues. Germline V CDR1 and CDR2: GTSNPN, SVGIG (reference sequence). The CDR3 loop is CAWSVGASTAATDTQYF. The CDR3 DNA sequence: TGTGCCTGGAGTGTAGGAGCCTCCACCGCGGCTACAGATACGCAGTATTTT.

This CDR3 reads CAWSVRAQGRTEAFF. CDR3 sequence (DNA): TGTGCCTGGAGTGTACGGGCACAGGGGAGAACTGAAGCTTTCTTT. The chain is built from TRBV30 and TRBJ1-1; TRBD1 matches 7 bases. The length of the CDR3 is 15 residues. The V gene's germline CDR1 is GTSNPN and CDR2 SVGIG (reference sequence). J gave up 5 bases and V 0 bases, and 9 bases lay outside the gene matches.

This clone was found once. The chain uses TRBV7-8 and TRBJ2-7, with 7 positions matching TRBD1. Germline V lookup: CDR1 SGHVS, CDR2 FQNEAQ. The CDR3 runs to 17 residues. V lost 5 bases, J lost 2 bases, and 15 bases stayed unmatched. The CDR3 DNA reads TGTGCCAGCAGCCCTAACTGGGGACAGACGGGGACCTACGAGCAGTACTTC. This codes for CASSPNWGQTGTYEQYF.

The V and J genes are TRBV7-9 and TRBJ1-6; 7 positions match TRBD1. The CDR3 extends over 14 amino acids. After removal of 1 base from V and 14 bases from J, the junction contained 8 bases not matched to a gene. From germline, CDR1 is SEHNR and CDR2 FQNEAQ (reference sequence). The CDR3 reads CASSLETGLGTLHF. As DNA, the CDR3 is TGTGCCAGCAGCTTAGAGACAGGGCTAGGAACCCTCCACTTT.

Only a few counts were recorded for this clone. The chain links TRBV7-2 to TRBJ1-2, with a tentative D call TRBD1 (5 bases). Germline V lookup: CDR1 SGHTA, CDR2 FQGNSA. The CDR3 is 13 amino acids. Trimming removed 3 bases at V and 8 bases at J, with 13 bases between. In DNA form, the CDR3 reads TGTGCCAGCAGCTTGGGGGACTTTGGGGGCTACACCTTC. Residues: CASSLGDFGGYTF.

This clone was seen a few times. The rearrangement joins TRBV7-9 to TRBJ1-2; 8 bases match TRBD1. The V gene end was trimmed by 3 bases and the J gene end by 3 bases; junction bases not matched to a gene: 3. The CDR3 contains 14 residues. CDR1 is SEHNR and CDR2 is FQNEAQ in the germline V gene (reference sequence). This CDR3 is CASSLGRGHYGYTF. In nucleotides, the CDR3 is TGTGCCAGCAGCTTGGGCAGGGGGCACTATGGCTACACCTTC.

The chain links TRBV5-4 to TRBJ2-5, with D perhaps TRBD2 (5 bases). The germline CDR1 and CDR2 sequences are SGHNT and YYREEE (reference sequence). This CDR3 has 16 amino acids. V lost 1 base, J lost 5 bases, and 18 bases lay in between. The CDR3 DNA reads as TGTGCCAGCAGCTTGAATCAAGGACTTGATGGGGAGACCCAGTACTTC. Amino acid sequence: CASSLNQGLDGETQYF. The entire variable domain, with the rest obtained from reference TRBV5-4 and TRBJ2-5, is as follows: ETGVTQSPTHLIKTRGQQVTLRCSSQSGHNTVSWYQQALGQGPQFIFQYYREEENGRGNFPPRFSGLQFPNYSSELNVNALELDDSALYLCASSLNQGLDGETQYFGPGTRLLVL.

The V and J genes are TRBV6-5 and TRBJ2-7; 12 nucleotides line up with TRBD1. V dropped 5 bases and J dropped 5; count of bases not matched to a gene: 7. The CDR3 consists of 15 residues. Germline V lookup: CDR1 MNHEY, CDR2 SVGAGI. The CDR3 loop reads CASSHPGQGAHEQYF. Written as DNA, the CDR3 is TGTGCCAGCAGTCACCCGGGACAGGGGGCCCACGAGCAGTACTTC.

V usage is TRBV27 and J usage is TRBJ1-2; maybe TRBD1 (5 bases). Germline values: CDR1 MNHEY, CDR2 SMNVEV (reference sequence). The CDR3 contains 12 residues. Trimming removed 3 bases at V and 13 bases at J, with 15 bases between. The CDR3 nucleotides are TGTGCCAGCAGTTTGGTCGGGGGAGTATGCACCTTC. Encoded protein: CASSLVGGVCTF.

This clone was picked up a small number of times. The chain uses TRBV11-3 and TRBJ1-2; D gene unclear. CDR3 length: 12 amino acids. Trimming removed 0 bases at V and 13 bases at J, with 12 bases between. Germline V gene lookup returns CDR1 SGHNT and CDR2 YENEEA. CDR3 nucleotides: TGTGCCAGCAGCTTAGAGGCAGGCGCACTCACCTTC. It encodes CASSLEAGALTF.

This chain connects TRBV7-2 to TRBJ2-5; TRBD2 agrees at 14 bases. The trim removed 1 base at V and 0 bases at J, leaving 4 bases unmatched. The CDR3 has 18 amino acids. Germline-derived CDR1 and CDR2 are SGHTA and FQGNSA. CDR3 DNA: TGTGCCAGCAGCTTAGGACTAGCGGGGGGGGCGTACCAAGAGACCCAGTACTTC. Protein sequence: CASSLGLAGGAYQETQYF. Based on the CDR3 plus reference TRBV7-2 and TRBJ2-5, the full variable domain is GAGVSQSPSNKVTEKGKDVELRCDPISGHTALYWYRQSLGQGLEFLIYFQGNSAPDKSGLPSDRFSAERTGGSVSTLTIQRTQQEDSAVYLCASSLGLAGGAYQETQYFGPGTRLLVL.

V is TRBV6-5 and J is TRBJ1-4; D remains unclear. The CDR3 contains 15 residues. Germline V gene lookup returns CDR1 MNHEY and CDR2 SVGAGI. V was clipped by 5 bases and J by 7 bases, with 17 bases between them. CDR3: CASSRSPSVPEKLFF. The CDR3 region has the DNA TGTGCCAGCAGTCGTTCCCCCTCGGTTCCTGAAAAACTGTTTTTT.

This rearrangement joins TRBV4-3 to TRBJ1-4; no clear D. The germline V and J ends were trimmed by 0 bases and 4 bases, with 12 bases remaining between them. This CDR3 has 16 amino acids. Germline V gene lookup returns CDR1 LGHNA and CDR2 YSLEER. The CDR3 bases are TGCGCCAGCAGCCAAGATCAAAAGCGGATTAATGAAAAACTGTTTTTT. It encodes CASSQDQKRINEKLFF.

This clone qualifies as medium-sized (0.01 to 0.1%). The CDR3 protein is CASSEIVGRDQPQHF. The CDR3 DNA follows: TGCGCCAGCAGTGAGATCGTAGGGAGGGATCAGCCCCAGCATTTT. The V call is TRBV10-2, the J call TRBJ1-5; D call uncertain. Germline values: CDR1 WSHSY, CDR2 SAAADI. The CDR3 length is 15 residues. V gave up 2 bases and J gave up 5 bases, with 13 bases separating them.

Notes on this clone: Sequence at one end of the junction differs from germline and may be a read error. DNA of the CDR3: TGTGCCACCGGCAGGGGAGTACGTCAGCCCCAGCATTTT. It encodes CATGRGVRQPQHF. This sequence joins TRBV15 and TRBJ1-5; D may be TRBD1 (6 bases). CDR1 is LNHNV, CDR2 YYDKDF, per germline (reference sequence). The CDR3 has 13 amino acids.

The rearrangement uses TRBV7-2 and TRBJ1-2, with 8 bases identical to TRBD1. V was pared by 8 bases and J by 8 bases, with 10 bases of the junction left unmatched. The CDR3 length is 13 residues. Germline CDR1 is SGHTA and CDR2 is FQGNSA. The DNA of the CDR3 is TGTGCCAGCCACAAGACAGGGGCGTTAGGCTACACCTTC. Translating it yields CASHKTGALGYTF.

This CDR3 reads CASSVTTSGGHNEQFF. In DNA, the CDR3 is TGTGCCAGCAGCGTAACTACCAGCGGGGGACACAATGAGCAGTTCTTC. J is TRBJ2-1 and V is TRBV9, with TRBD2 matching over 8 bases. Unmatched junction bases numbered 8, after V lost 1 base and J lost 5 bases. Looked up from germline, CDR1 is SGDLS and CDR2 is YYNGEE. This CDR3 spans 16 amino acids.

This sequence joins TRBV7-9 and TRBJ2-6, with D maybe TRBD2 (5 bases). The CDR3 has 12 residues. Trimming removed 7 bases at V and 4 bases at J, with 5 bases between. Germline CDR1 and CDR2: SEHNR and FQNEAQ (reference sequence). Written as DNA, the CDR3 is TGTGCCAGCACGGGAGGGGCCAACGTCCTGACTTTC. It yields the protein CASTGGANVLTF.

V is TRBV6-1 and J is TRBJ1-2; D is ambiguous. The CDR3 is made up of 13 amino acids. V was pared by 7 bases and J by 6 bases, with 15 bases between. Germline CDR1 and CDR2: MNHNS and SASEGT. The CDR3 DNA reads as TGTGCCAGCACTATATTCCTTGTGGATGGCTACACCTTC. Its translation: CASTIFLVDGYTF.